Presented here are 19 T cell receptor beta chains from one specimen sequenced in a study of CD8+ T cells in alopecia areata (dated by TCRdb to the late 2010s). Receptor libraries were prepared by the immunoSEQ multiplex PCR assay. For TCR sequencing, RNA was extracted from every sample and reverse transcribed into cDNA to serve as template. TCRdb mirrors the immuneACCESS table, restricted to in-frame sequences. Some clones are absent from its copies; in checked studies, under half trace to an unresolved V gene, and the reason for the others is unknown. This sample gives approximately 210,000 clones in total; more than 55% of them show up just once. 1% to 1.5% of the sample belongs to the ten largest clones. What this sample's treatment or condition label stands for: oral pan-JAK inhibitor, 5-10 mg twice daily. The sample here was CD4+ T cells sorted from blood, taken at week 44, from a patient treated with tofacitinib. The receptor set was obtained from a human donor with alopecia areata.

The CDR3 DNA follows: TGCGCCAGCAGCCGGCGAGGGACTAGCGAAGATACGCAGTATTTT. This encodes CASSRRGTSEDTQYF. This chain connects TRBV4-3 to TRBJ2-3, with 10 bases aligning to TRBD2. Germline trimming cut 4 bases from V and 5 bases from J; bases unmatched to any gene: 6. This CDR3 region has 15 residues. From germline, CDR1 is LGHNA and CDR2 YSLEER.

This clone has only one observation. This sequence joins TRBV7-2 and TRBJ1-1, with D possibly matching TRBD1 (6 bases). Germline CDR1 SGHTA, CDR2 FQGNSA. The V gene lost 2 bases and the J gene lost 7 bases, with 17 bases spanning the gap. The CDR3 covers 15 residues. This chain's CDR3 is CASSLPNREGIEAFF. In DNA form, the CDR3 reads TGTGCCAGCAGCTTACCCAACAGGGAAGGGATTGAAGCTTTCTTT.

This clone was picked up one time. J is TRBJ1-1 and V is TRBV18, with a weak D call TRBD1 (5 bases). The germline V gene has CDR1 KGHSH and CDR2 LQKENI. V lost 4 bases and J 3 bases, leaving 12 bases between the germline ends. CDR3 length equals 14 residues. The CDR3 here is CASSRGTVDTEAFF. CDR3 sequence (DNA): TGTGCCAGCTCACGGGGGACGGTGGACACTGAAGCTTTCTTT.

The chain joins TRBV2 to TRBJ2-2, with D possibly being TRBD1 (6 bases). Germline values: CDR1 SNHLY, CDR2 FYNNEI. V was shortened by 6 bases and J by 5 bases, with 10 bases between the two germline ends. There are 13 residues in the CDR3. CDR3 sequence: CASRIQGTGELFF. For the CDR3, the DNA is TGTGCCAGCAGGATCCAGGGGACCGGGGAGCTGTTTTTT. Using reference TRBV2 and TRBJ2-2 for the parts outside the CDR3, the full variable domain is EPEVTQTPSHQVTQMGQEVILRCVPISNHLYFYWYRQILGQKVEFLVSFYNNEISEKSEIFDDQFSVERPDGSNFTLKIRSTKLEDSAMYFCASRIQGTGELFFGEGSRLTVL.

The chain couples TRBV27 to TRBJ1-2; no definite D call. Germline V gene data show CDR1 as MNHEY and CDR2 as SMNVEV (reference sequence). V lost 4 bases to trimming and J lost 5 bases, with 11 bases between them. The CDR3 has 13 amino acids. The CDR3 protein is CASSSASGYGYTF. DNA for the CDR3: TGTGCCAGCAGTTCGGCAAGCGGGTATGGCTACACCTTC.

The chain links TRBV7-3 to TRBJ2-7, with TRBD2 identical over 10 bases. Germline CDR1 SGHTA, CDR2 FQGTGA. CDR3 length: 15 amino acids. V was clipped by 2 bases and J by 4 bases; unmatched bases: 5. CDR3 region: CASSLSGTSAYEQYF. Written as DNA, the CDR3 is TGTGCCAGCAGCTTATCCGGGACTAGCGCTTACGAGCAGTACTTC.

The chain couples TRBV12-5 to TRBJ1-1, with no clear D. There are 13 residues in the CDR3. Germline V gene data show CDR1 as LGHNT and CDR2 as FRNRAP. V was trimmed by 7 bases and J by 2 bases, leaving 11 bases between them. CDR3 in amino acids: CASAPDGNTEAFF. DNA of the CDR3: TGTGCTAGTGCCCCGGACGGAAACACTGAAGCTTTCTTT.

This clone was found a few times. Here the CDR3 reads CASSQVGGATYNEQFF. CDR3 DNA sequence: TGCGCCAGCAGCCAAGTGGGGGGGGCTACCTACAATGAGCAGTTCTTC. The chain uses TRBV4-1 and TRBJ2-1; TRBD2 might be the D (7 bases). Germline CDR1 reads MGHRA; CDR2 reads YSYEKL. The CDR3 is 16 amino acids. Trimming pared 1 base from V and 2 bases from J, leaving 12 bases between.

CDR3 nucleotide sequence: TGTGCCAGCAGACTGACAGGGGTTAGCACAGATACGCAGTATTTT. Translating gives CASRLTGVSTDTQYF. The genes are TRBV7-9 and TRBJ2-3; the match to TRBD1 covers 8 bases. The V segment lost 6 bases and the J segment 0 bases; nucleotides outside the gene matches: 5. Germline V CDR1 and CDR2: SEHNR, FQNEAQ (reference sequence). This CDR3 is 15 amino acids long.

This sequence joins TRBV15 and TRBJ1-5; no clear D gene. CDR3 length: 14 residues. Germline CDR1 LNHNV, CDR2 YYDKDF (reference sequence). V shed 1 base and J shed 1 base, with 5 bases lying between them. This CDR3 is CATSRGSSNQPQHF. CDR3 DNA: TGTGCCACCAGCAGAGGCAGCAGCAATCAGCCCCAGCATTTT.

The rearrangement joins TRBV29-1 to TRBJ1-2; D is ambiguous. V shed 3 bases and J shed 4 bases, with 15 bases lying between them. Germline lookup yields CDR1 SQVTM and CDR2 ANQGSEA. This CDR3 contains 14 residues. CDR3 sequence: CSVDGREAVYGYTF. CDR3 DNA: TGCAGCGTTGACGGGCGGGAGGCAGTCTATGGCTACACCTTC.

The CDR3 spells CASSQVGGTNYGYTF. The CDR3 coding sequence is TGCGCCAGCAGCCAAGTTGGGGGGACTAACTATGGCTACACCTTC. The chain recombines TRBV4-3 with TRBJ1-2; D may be TRBD1 (5 bases). The germline gives CDR1 LGHNA, CDR2 YSLEER. V lost 1 base and J 0 bases, leaving 9 bases between the germline ends. The CDR3 has 15 amino acids.

The chain employs TRBV4-1 and TRBJ1-5; no definite D call. The CDR3 totals 14 residues. Looked up from germline, CDR1 is MGHRA and CDR2 is YSYEKL. V dropped 1 base and J dropped 4 bases, with 8 bases sitting between them. In DNA, the CDR3 is TGCGCCAGCAGCCAAGGGGATAGAAATCAGCCCCAGCATTTT. Its protein product is CASSQGDRNQPQHF.

V gene TRBV5-1 combines with J gene TRBJ1-1; 8 bases align to TRBD1. Trimming cost V 4 bases and J 1 base; bases outside gene matches: 3. This CDR3 spans 14 amino acids. The germline gives CDR1 SGHRS, CDR2 YFSETQ. For the CDR3, the DNA is TGCGCCAGCAGCCCTGGACAGGGGAACACTGAAGCTTTCTTT. It codes for CASSPGQGNTEAFF. Looking up the rest from reference TRBV5-1 and TRBJ1-1 gives the full variable domain: KAGVTQTPRYLIKTRGQQVTLSCSPISGHRSVSWYQQTPGQGLQFLFEYFSETQRNKGNFPGRFSGRQFSNSRSEMNVSTLELGDSALYLCASSPGQGNTEAFFGQGTRLTVV.

This chain connects TRBV15 to TRBJ2-7; tentatively, D is TRBD2 (5 bases). Germline V gene sequence: CDR1 LNHNV, CDR2 YYDKDF (reference sequence). CDR3 length: 12 amino acids. V shed 5 bases and J shed 7 bases, with 12 bases lying between them. This CDR3 reads CATSVGSGEQYF. CDR3 in DNA: TGTGCCACCAGCGTTGGGAGCGGAGAGCAGTACTTC.

V gene TRBV2 combines with J gene TRBJ1-1; D gene ambiguous. Trimming left V 5 bases short and J 0 bases short, with 7 bases between. The CDR3 is 13 residues long. CDR1 and CDR2 from the germline V gene are SNHLY and FYNNEI. CDR3 DNA sequence: TGTGCCAGCAGTTTGAAGTTGAACACTGAAGCTTTCTTT. Protein product: CASSLKLNTEAFF.

The rearrangement joins TRBV14 to TRBJ2-7; 11 positions match TRBD1. The germline gives CDR1 SGHDN, CDR2 FVKESK. V was pared by 10 bases and J by 6 bases, with 5 bases of the junction left unmatched. CDR3 length: 12 residues. CDR3 loop: CANRGTGGEQYF. CDR3 DNA: TGTGCCAACAGAGGGACAGGGGGCGAGCAGTACTTC. Complete variable domain (other parts from reference TRBV14 and TRBJ2-7): EAGVTQFPSHSVIEKGQTVTLRCDPISGHDNLYWYRRVMGKEIKFLLHFVKESKQDESGMPNNRFLAERTGGTYSTLKVQPAELEDSGVYFCANRGTGGEQYFGPGTRLTVT.

The chain has TRBV30 and TRBJ1-2; D is possibly TRBD1 (5 bases). The germline V gene has CDR1 GTSNPN and CDR2 SVGIG (reference sequence). The V gene lost 4 bases and the J gene lost 3 bases, with 12 bases spanning the gap. The CDR3 is 13 residues long. The DNA for the CDR3 is TGTGCCTGGACCCCAGGGATCGACTATGGCTACACCTTC. Translating it yields CAWTPGIDYGYTF.

This clone was seen only a few times. This chain uses TRBV9 with TRBJ1-4; no clear D gene. The CDR3 runs to 15 residues. Trimming pared 0 bases from V and 0 bases from J, leaving 6 bases between. In germline, CDR1 is SGDLS, CDR2 YYNGEE. This chain's CDR3 is CASSVGIATNEKLFF. The CDR3 DNA reads TGTGCCAGCAGCGTAGGAATTGCAACTAATGAAAAACTGTTTTTT.